This T cell receptor (beta chain) emerged from a study of shared clonotypes between healthy human individuals (dated by TCRdb to between 2020 and 2021). With regard to the full study: Three men and a couple of women, aged 18 to 49 years, made up the cohort. For each donor, CD4 naive and CD4 memory were each run on three plates, CD8 naive on two plates, and CD8 memory on one plate. To estimate repertoire size and how much clonotype sharing occurs between individuals, the study deeply sequenced the blood TCR repertoires of several healthy adults. To increase sequencing depth and limit assay-specific biases, TCR repertoire library preparation and sequencing were carried out by different laboratories using diverse techniques. Between about 0.94 and 8.9 billion PBMCs per donor were obtained by leukapheresis. Findings and caveats that apply to the study as a whole: When four donors were compared, the shared fraction of clonotypes was around 5% for naive CD4, around 4% for naive CD8, more than 2% for memory CD4, and roughly 0.43% for memory CD8. Because the study included only a small number of donors, the genetic and exposure-history diversity represented was limited. Naive subsets generally had larger estimated clonotype richness than memory subsets did. Compared with non-shared clonotypes, the clonotypes found in all four sorted-subset donors had higher generation probabilities. Even with the large sequencing depth, rarefaction of the sorted-subset datasets indicated that sequencing was incomplete. Sampling was restricted to blood, and TCR repertoires in tissues likely differ from the TCR repertoires found in blood. Pairwise subsampling led to the expectation that sequencing depth would affect the degree of clonotype sharing among donors.

CDR1 and CDR2, looked up from the germline V gene (reference sequence), are SEHNR and FQNEAQ. From its cysteine to its phenylalanine, the CDR3 spans 15 amino acids. Only CDR3 DNA is held: 45 bases, read in frame from base 1. At the junction V is shortened by 2 bases and J by 2 bases, with 13 bases in between. Donors were healthy HIV-negative adults with no recently reported acute infections or vaccinations. Every donor was a Caucasian adult living in Nashville, Tennessee, USA. CD8 memory samples combined magnetically selected CD45RO+ cells with CCR7-negative CD45RA+ effector memory (TemRA) cells. Blood was collected by leukapheresis, and PBMCs were isolated by Ficoll-Histopaque density gradient centrifugation and then cryopreserved in liquid nitrogen vapor phase. Analytical flow cytometry was used to check the purity and quantity of each magnetically sorted T cell population. Genomic DNA was isolated from each sorted fraction and quantified by UV absorbance on a Nanodrop 2000c.

In the case of this clone: It has no known antigen specificity. No base qualities exist here, and no much larger clone lies one base off it.

TCR CDR3 regions were amplified from genomic DNA by multiplex PCR using the deep immunoSEQ assay. Genomic DNA extracted from each cell subset was distributed evenly over all wells of several immunoSEQ 96-well plates, and each plate served as one replicate. For sorted subsets, about 220 ng of genomic DNA, equivalent to 30,000 or so T cell genomes, went into each replicate PCR. Purified libraries were quantified with a Qubit 3.0 fluorometer, sized on a Bioanalyzer 2100, and re-quantified with the KAPA Library Quantification kit. A separate single-read 150-cycle Illumina NextSeq 550 flow cell was used to sequence each immunoSEQ 96-well plate. The study's processing was this. The immunoSEQ output contained only junctional sequences without quality scores, so filtering could not match that applied to full-length reads. Sequences were annotated with PyIR, a Python wrapper for IgBLAST v1.9, and V/J genes and CDR3 were assigned using IMGT germline references. Reads with weak V/J assignments (E-value above 1e-6), missing CDR3, stop codons, out-of-frame junctions, or ambiguous translated residues were removed. V3J clonotypes were defined by identical inferred V gene, J gene, and CDR3 amino acid sequence. To compute the percentage overlap between repertoires, the number of shared unique clonotypes was divided by the size of the smaller repertoire. RTK rarefaction, the Chao1 estimator, and Recon v2.1 estimates of unobserved clonotypes were used to assess repertoire richness. Generation probabilities were computed with OLGA for all TCRbeta clonotypes obtained by the gDNA method from several donors. Entries here come from immuneACCESS through TCRdb and include only in-frame sequences with V and J called. Some clones fail to appear in such tables; in the studies checked, an unresolved V gene covers under half of the shortfall, and the cause of the remainder is unknown. That table supplies the V and J calls and clone size; D and trimming were determined from the DNA. The sample table holds approximately 110,000 clones, of which more than 65% were seen once. The ten largest make up approximately 23% of the sample.

Sequencing was done on a sample of memory CD8+ T cells sorted from blood. According to the study, the label for this sample's cell subset or site signals: CD45RO+ cells pooled with CCR7-negative TemRA cells. The V and J genes are TRBV7-9 and TRBJ2-7; the D gene is possibly TRBD2, with 5 bases matching. The receptor was isolated from a woman aged 25 to 39 in good health. The nucleotide sequence is given as TGTGCCAGCAGCTTATTTCGGACTGACCCCTACGAGCAGTACTTC. It translates to CASSLFRTDPYEQYF.